The source of this T cell receptor (beta chain) is a study of CD8 T cells in ankylosing spondylitis. The study's findings and limits: For ankylosing spondylitis blood, a TCR beta motif of roughly 8 highly homologous variants appeared characteristic. Significantly higher representation of disease-linked clones was reported for matched ankylosing spondylitis synovial fluid. Clones linked with disease were CD8+ and fairly uncommon in the peripheral blood.

Germline assignment: CDR1 SQVTM and CDR2 ANQGSEA. This CDR3 region has 13 residues. The germline V and J ends were trimmed by 6 bases and 1 base, with 12 bases remaining between them. Generation of TCR beta libraries employed quantitative 5'-RACE incorporating molecular barcodes. TCRdb passed the 5' RACE reads through MiXCR, listing each CDR3 protein once. The data contain about 800,000 distinct CDR3 sequences, approximately 10% of them singletons. This clonotype was detected ten times or more. What it binds is not known. The chain couples TRBV29-1 to TRBJ1-1; perhaps TRBD1 as D (6 bases). The source material was blood, either unsorted or a sorted T cell fraction (not recorded which). The TCR originated in a male donor with ankylosing spondylitis. The CDR3 is CSVMTGSNTEAFF. Here the CDR3 DNA reads TGCAGCGTGATGACAGGCTCGAACACTGAAGCTTTCTTT. Filled out from reference TRBV29-1 and TRBJ1-1, the complete variable domain reads SAVISQKPSRDICQRGTSLTIQCQVDSQVTMMFWYRQQPGQSLTLIATANQGSEATYESGFVIDKFPISRPNLTFSTLTVSNMSPEDSSIYLCSVMTGSNTEAFFGQGTRLTVV.